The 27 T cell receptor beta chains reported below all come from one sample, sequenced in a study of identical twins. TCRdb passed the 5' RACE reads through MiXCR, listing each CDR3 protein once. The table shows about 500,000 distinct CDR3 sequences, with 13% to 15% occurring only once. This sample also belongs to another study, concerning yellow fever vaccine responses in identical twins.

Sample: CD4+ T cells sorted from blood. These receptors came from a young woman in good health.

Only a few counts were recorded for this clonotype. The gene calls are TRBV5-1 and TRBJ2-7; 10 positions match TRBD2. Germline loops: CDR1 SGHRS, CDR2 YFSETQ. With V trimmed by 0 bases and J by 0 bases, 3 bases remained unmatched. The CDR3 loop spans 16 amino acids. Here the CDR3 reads CASSLGAGGSSYEQYF. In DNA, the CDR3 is TGCGCCAGCAGCTTGGGAGCGGGGGGGAGCTCCTACGAGCAGTACTTC.

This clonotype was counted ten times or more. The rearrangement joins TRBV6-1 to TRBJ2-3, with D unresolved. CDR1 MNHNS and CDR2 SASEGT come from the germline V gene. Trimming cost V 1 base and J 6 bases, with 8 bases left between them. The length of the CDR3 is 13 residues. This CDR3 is CASSEGIWDTQYF. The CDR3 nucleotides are TGTGCCAGCAGTGAAGGAATCTGGGATACGCAGTATTTT.

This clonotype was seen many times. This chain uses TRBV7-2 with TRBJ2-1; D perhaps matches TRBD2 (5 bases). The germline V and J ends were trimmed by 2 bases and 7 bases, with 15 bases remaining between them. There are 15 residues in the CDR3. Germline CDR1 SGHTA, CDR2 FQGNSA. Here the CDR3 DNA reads TGTGCCAGCAGCTTAAAGCTATTCGGGGAGAATGAGCAGTTCTTC. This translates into CASSLKLFGENEQFF. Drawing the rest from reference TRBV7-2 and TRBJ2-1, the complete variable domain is GAGVSQSPSNKVTEKGKDVELRCDPISGHTALYWYRQSLGQGLEFLIYFQGNSAPDKSGLPSDRFSAERTGGSVSTLTIQRTQQEDSAVYLCASSLKLFGENEQFFGPGTRLTVL.

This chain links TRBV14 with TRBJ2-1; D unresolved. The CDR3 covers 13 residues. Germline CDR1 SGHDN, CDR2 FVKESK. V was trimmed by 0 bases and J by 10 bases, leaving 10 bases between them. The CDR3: CASSQEKGREQFF. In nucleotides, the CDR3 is TGTGCCAGCAGCCAAGAGAAGGGAAGGGAGCAGTTCTTC.

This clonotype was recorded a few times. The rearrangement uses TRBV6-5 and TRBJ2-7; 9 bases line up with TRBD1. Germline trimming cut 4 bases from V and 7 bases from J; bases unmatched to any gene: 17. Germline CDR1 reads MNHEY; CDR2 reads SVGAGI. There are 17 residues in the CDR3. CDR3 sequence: CASSLLARDRVSGEQYF. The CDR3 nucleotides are TGTGCCAGCAGTTTACTCGCTCGGGACAGGGTCTCAGGGGAGCAGTACTTC.

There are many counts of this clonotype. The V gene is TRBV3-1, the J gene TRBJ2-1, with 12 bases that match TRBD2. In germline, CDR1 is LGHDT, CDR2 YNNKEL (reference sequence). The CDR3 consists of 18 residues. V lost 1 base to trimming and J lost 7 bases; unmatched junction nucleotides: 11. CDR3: CASSQGSGTSGRMNEQFF. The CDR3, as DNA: TGTGCCAGCAGCCAAGGTAGCGGCACTAGCGGGAGGATGAATGAGCAGTTCTTC.

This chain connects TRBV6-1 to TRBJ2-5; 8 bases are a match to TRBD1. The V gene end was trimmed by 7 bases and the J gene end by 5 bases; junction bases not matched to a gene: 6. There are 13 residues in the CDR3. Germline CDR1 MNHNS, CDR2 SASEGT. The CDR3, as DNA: TGTGCCAGCAACCACCGGACAGGGGAGACCCAGTACTTC. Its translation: CASNHRTGETQYF.

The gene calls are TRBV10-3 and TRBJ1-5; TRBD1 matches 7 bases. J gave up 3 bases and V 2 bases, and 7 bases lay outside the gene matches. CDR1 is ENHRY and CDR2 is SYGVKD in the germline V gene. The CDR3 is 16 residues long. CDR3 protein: CAISESTGVANQPQHF. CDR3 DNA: TGTGCCATCAGTGAGAGCACAGGGGTGGCCAATCAGCCCCAGCATTTT.

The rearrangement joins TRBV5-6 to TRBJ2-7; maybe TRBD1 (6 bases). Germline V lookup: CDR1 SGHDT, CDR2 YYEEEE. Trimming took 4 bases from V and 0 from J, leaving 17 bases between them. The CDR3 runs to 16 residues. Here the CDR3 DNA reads TGTGCCAGCAGCACCACAGGGAGAAAGAGCTCCTACGAGCAGTACTTC. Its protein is CASSTTGRKSSYEQYF.

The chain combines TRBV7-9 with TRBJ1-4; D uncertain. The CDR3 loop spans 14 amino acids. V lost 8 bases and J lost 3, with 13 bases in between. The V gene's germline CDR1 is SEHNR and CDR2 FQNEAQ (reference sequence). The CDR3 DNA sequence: TGTGCCAGCGCCCTCGGGAGGTCTAATGAAAAACTGTTTTTT. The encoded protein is CASALGRSNEKLFF.

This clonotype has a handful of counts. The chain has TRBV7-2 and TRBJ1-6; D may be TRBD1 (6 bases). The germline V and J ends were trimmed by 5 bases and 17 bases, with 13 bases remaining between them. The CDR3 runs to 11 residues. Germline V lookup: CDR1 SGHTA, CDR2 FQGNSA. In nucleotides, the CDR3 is TGTGCCAGCAGCAAGACAGGACCAATCCACTTT. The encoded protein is CASSKTGPIHF.

The CDR3 coding sequence is TGTGCCAGCAGCTTAGTGGGTAGCGGGGGGGGCACAGATACGCAGTATTTT. It encodes CASSLVGSGGGTDTQYF. The chain carries TRBV7-2 and TRBJ2-3, with 11 bases lining up with TRBD2. With 1 base clipped from V and 1 base from J, the junction kept 4 bases outside the gene matches. From germline, CDR1 is SGHTA and CDR2 FQGNSA. The CDR3 is 17 residues long.

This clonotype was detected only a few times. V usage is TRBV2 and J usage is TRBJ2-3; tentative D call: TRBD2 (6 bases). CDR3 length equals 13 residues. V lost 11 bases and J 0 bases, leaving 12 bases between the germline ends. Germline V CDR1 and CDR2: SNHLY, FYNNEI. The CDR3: CAGGRPSTDTQYF. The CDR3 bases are TGTGCCGGGGGGAGACCAAGCACAGATACGCAGTATTTT.

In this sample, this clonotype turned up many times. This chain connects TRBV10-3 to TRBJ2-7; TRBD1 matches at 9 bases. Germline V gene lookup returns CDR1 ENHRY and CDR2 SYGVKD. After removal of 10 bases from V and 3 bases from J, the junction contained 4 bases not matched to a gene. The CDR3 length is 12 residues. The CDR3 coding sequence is TGTGCCACCCGGGGACAGGGCTACGAGCAGTACTTC. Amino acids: CATRGQGYEQYF.

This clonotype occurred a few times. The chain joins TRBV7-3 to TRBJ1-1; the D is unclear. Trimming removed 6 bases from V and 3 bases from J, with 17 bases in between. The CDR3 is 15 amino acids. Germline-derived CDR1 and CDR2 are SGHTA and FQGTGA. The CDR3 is CASSKTDVTDTEAFF. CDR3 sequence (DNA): TGTGCCAGCAGTAAAACGGATGTAACGGACACTGAAGCTTTCTTT.

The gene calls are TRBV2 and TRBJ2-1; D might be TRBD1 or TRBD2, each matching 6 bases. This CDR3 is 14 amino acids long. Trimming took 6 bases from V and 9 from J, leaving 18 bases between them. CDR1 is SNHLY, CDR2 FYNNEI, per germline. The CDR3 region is CASSAGGRMGEQFF. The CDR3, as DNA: TGTGCCAGCAGCGCCGGGGGCAGGATGGGTGAGCAGTTCTTC.

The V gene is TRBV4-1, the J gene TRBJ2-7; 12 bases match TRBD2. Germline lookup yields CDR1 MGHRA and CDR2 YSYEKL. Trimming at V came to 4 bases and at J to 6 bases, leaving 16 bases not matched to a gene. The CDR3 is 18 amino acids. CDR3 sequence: CASSLRLAGDEGTREQYF. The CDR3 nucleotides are TGCGCCAGCAGCCTAAGACTAGCGGGAGATGAGGGGACTCGCGAGCAGTACTTC.

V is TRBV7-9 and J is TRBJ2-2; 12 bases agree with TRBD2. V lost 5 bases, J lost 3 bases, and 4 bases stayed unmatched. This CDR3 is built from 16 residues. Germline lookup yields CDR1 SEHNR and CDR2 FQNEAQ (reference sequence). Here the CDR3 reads CASSLGLAGYTGELFF. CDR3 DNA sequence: TGTGCCAGCAGCCTTGGACTAGCGGGGTACACCGGGGAGCTGTTTTTT.

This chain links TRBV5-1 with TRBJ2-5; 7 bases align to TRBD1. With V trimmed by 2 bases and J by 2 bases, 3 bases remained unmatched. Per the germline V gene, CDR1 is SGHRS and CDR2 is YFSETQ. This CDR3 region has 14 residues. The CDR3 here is CASSLRGQQETQYF. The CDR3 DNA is TGCGCCAGCAGCTTAAGGGGACAGCAAGAGACCCAGTACTTC.

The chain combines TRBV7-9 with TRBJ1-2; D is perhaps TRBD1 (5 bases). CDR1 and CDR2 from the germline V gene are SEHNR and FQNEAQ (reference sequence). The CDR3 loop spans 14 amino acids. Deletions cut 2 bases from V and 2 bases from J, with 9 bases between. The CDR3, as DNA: TGTGCCAGCAGCTTATTTGCAGGGAACTATGGCTACACCTTC. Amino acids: CASSLFAGNYGYTF.

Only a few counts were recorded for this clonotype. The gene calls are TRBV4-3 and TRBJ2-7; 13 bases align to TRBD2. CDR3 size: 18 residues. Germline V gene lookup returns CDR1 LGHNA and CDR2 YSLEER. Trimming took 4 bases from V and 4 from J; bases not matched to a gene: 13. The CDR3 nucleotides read TGCGCCAGCAGCCCGCGAGGACTAGCGGGAGCAGAGCGATACGAGCAGTACTTC. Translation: CASSPRGLAGAERYEQYF.

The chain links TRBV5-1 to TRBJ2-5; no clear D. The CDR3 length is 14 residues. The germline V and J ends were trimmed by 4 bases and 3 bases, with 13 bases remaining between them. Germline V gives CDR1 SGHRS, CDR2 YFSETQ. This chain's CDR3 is CASSRERPEETQYF. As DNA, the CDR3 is TGCGCCAGCAGCAGGGAAAGGCCTGAAGAGACCCAGTACTTC.

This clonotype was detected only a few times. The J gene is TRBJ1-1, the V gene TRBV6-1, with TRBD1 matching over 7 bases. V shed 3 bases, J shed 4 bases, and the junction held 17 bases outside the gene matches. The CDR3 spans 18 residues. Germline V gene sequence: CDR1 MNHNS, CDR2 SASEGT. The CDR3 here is CASSDQLTGIGGSTEAFF. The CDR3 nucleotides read TGTGCCAGCAGTGACCAACTGACAGGGATCGGGGGAAGCACTGAAGCTTTCTTT.

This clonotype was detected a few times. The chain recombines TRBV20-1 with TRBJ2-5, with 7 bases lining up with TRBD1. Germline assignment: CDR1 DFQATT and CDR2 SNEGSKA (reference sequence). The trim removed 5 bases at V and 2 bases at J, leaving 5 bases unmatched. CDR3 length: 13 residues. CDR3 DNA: TGCAGTGCTGAGGACAGGAGGCAAGAGACCCAGTACTTC. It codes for CSAEDRRQETQYF.

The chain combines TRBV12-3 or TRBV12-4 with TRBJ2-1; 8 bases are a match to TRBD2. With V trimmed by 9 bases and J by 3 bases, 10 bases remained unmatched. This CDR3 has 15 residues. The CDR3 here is CASRVAGLDYNEQFF. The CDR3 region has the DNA TGTGCCAGTAGGGTCGCGGGACTAGACTACAATGAGCAGTTCTTC.

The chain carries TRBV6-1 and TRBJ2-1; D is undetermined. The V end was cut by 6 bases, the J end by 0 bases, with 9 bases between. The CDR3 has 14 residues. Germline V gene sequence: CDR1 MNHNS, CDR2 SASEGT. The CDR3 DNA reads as TGTGCCAGCAGGCGCAGGAGCTCCTACAATGAGCAGTTCTTC. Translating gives CASRRRSSYNEQFF.

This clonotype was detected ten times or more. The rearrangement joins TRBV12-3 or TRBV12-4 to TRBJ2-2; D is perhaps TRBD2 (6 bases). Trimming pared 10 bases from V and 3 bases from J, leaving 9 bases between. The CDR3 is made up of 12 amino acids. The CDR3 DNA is TGTGCCACCTTAGCGGACACCGGGGAGCTGTTTTTT. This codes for CATLADTGELFF.